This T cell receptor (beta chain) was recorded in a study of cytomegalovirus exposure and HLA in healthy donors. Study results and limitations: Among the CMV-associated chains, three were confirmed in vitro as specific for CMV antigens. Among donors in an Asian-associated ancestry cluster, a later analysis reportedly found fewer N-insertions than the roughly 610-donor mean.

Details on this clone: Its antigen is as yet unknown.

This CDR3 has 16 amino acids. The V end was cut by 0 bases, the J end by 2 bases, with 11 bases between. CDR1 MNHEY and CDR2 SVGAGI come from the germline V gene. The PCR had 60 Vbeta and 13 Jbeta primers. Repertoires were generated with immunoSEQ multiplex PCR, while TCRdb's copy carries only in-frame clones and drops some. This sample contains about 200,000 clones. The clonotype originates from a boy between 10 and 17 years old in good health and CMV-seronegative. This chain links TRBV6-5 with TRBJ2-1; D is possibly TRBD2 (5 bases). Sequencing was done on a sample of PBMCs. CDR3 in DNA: TGTGCCAGCAGTTACTCACAGACTACTGCCTACAATGAGCAGTTCTTC. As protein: CASSYSQTTAYNEQFF.